This T cell receptor (beta chain) is from a study of human T cells and chemical hapten exposure. The length of the CDR3 is 20 residues. Germline lookup yields CDR1 LNHDA and CDR2 SQIVND (reference sequence). V shed 0 bases and J shed 3 bases, with 24 bases lying between them. Specified time point: patch test 2, 6 weeks after DPC sensitization. Treatment denoted: therapeutic diphenylcyclopropenone sensitization with weekly scalp DPC. Via MiXCR, TCRdb re-called the RACE reads, giving one row per CDR3 protein. The table lists over 100,000 distinct CDR3 sequences, more than 7% of them singletons. This clonotype has at least ten counts.

The sequencing used whole blood, collected in connection with sensitization to the hapten diphenylcyclopropenone (DPC). V is TRBV19 and J is TRBJ1-5; TRBD1 might be the D (6 bases). This receptor was taken from a woman in her 40s with alopecia areata. Some clones in this sample may be carry-over from other donors' samples. The CDR3 bases are TGTGCCAGTAGTATAGATCTATTTGAGGTTGCGGGACAATACAATCAGCCCCAGCATTTT. Protein sequence: CASSIDLFEVAGQYNQPQHF.